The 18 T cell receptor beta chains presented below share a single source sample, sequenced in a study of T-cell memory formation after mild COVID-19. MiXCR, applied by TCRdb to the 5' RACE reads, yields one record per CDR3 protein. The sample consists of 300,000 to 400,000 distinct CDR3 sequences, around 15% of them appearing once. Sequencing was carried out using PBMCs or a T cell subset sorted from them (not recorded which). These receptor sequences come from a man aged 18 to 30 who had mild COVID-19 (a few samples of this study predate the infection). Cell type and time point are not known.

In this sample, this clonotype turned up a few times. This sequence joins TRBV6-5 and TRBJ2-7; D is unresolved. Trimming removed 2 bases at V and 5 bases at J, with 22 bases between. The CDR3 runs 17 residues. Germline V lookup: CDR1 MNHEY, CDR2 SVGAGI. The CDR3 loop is CASSYPTILQATHEQYF. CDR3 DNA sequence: TGTGCCAGCAGTTACCCTACAATACTCCAGGCGACCCACGAGCAGTACTTC.

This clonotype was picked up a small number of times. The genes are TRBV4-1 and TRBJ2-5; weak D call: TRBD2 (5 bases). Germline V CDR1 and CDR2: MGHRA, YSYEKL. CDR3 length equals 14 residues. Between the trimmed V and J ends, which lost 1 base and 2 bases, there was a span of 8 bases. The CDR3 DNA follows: TGCGCCAGCAGCCAAGTACTAGGGCAAGAGACCCAGTACTTC. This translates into CASSQVLGQETQYF.

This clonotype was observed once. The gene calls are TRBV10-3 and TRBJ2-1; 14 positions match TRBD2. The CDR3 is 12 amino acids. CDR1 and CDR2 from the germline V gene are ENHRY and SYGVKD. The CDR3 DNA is TGTTCGACTAGCGGGAGGGACAATGAGCAGTTCTTC. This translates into CSTSGRDNEQFF.

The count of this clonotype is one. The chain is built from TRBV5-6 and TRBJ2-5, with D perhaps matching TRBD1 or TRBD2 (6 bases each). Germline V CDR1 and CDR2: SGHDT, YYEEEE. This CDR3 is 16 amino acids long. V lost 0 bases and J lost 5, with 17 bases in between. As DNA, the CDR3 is TGTGCCAGCAGCTTGGCCTTCCGGGGGCTGCGTGAGACCCAGTACTTC. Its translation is CASSLAFRGLRETQYF.

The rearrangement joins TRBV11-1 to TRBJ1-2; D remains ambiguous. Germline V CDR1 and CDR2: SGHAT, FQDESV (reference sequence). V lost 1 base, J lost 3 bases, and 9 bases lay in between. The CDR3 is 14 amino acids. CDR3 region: CASSLGWQDYGYTF. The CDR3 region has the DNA TGTGCCAGCAGCTTAGGGTGGCAGGACTATGGCTACACCTTC.

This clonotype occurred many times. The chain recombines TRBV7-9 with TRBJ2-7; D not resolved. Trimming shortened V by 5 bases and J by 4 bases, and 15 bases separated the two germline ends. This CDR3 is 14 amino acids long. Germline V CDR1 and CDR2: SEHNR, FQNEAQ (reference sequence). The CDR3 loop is CASSPRGASYEQYV. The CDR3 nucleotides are TGTGCCAGCAGCCCCCGAGGAGCGAGTTACGAGCAGTACGTC.

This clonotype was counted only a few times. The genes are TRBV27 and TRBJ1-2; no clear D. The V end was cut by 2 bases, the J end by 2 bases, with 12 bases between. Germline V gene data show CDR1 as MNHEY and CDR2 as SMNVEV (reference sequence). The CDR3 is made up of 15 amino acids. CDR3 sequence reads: CASSLGSSLNYGYTF. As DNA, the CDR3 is TGTGCCAGCAGTTTAGGGTCCAGTCTGAACTATGGCTACACCTTC.

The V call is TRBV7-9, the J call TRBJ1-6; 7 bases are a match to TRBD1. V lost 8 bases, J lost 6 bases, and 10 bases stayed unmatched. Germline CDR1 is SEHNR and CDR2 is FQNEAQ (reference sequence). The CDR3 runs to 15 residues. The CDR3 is CASQGEAAANSPLHF. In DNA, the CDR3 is TGTGCCAGCCAGGGGGAGGCGGCAGCTAATTCACCCCTCCACTTT.

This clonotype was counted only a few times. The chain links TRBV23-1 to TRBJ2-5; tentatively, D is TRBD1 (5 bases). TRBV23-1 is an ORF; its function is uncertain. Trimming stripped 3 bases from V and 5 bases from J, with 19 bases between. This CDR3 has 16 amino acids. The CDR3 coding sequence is TGCGCCAGCAGTCACGACAGCCTCTGGTCGGGCGAGACCCAGTACTTC. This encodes CASSHDSLWSGETQYF.

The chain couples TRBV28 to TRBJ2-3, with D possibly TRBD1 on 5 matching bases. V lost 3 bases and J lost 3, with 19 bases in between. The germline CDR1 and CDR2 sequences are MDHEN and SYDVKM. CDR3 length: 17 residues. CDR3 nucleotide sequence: TGTGCCAGCAGTTTCCCGATTTCGGCAGGGCAGACAGATACGCAGTATTTT. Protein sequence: CASSFPISAGQTDTQYF.

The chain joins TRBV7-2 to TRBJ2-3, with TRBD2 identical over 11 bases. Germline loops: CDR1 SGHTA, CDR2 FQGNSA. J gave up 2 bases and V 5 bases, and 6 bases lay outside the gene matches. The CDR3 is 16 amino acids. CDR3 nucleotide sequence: TGTGCCAGCAGCCGAACGACTAGCGGGATCACAGATACGCAGTATTTT. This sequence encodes CASSRTTSGITDTQYF. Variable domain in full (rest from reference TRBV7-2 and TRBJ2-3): GAGVSQSPSNKVTEKGKDVELRCDPISGHTALYWYRQSLGQGLEFLIYFQGNSAPDKSGLPSDRFSAERTGGSVSTLTIQRTQQEDSAVYLCASSRTTSGITDTQYFGPGTRLTVL.

CDR3 coding DNA: TGTGCCAGCTCACCACGCGGGGGGGCCCAGGAGACCCAGTACTTC. Translation: CASSPRGGAQETQYF. The rearrangement uses TRBV18 and TRBJ2-5; 9 positions agree with TRBD2. J lost 5 bases, V lost 1 base, and 5 bases had no gene match. Germline V gives CDR1 KGHSH, CDR2 LQKENI. This CDR3 is built from 15 residues.

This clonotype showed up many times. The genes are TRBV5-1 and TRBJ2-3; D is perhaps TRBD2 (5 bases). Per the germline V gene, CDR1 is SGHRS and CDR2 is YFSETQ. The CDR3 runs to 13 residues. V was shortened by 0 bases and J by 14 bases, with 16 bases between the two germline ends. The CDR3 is CASSLAELVGLYF. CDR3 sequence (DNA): TGCGCCAGCAGCTTGGCCGAACTAGTAGGGCTGTATTTT.

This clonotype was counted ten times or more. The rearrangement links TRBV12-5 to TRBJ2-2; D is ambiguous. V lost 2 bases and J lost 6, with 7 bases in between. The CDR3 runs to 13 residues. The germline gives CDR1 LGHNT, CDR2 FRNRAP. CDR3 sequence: CASGLSVAGELFF. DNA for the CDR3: TGTGCTAGTGGTTTGTCTGTAGCCGGGGAGCTGTTTTTT.

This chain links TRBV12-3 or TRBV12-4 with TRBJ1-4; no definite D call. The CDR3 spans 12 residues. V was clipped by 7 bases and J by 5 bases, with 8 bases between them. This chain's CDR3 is CASNAVNEKLFF. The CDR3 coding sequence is TGTGCCAGCAATGCGGTGAATGAAAAACTGTTTTTT.

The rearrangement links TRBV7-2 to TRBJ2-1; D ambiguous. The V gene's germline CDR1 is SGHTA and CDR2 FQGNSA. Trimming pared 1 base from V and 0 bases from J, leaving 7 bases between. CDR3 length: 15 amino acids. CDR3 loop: CASSLEVNSYNEQFF. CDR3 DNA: TGTGCCAGCAGCTTAGAAGTCAACTCCTACAATGAGCAGTTCTTC.

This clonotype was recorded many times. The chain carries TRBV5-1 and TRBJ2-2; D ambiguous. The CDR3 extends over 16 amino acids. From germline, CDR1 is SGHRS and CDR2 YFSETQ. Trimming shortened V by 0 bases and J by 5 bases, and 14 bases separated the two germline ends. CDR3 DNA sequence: TGCGCCAGCAGCTTGGGGGCCACCCTAGTAACCGGGGAGCTGTTTTTT. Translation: CASSLGATLVTGELFF.

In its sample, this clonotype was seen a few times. The CDR3 DNA sequence: TGTGCCAGTACGACAGGTGGACAGCCCCAGCATTTT. Its protein product is CASTTGGQPQHF. The gene calls are TRBV19 and TRBJ1-5, with a tentative D call TRBD1 (6 bases). Germline-derived CDR1 and CDR2 are LNHDA and SQIVND (reference sequence). V lost 7 bases, J lost 7 bases, and 11 bases lay in between. The CDR3 contains 12 residues.